This T cell receptor beta chain was identified during a study of patients and donors after allogeneic stem cell transplantation. MiXCR, applied by TCRdb to the RT-PCR reads, yields one record per CDR3 protein. Found here are approximately 430,000 distinct CDR3 sequences, 16% of them singletons; the top ten hold around 7.9%. V lost 6 bases to trimming and J lost 5 bases; unmatched junction nucleotides: 11. This CDR3 has 15 residues. The sequence derives from a human donor who was either an allogeneic HSCT recipient or a stem cell or donor lymphocyte infusion donor (not recorded which). It is not recorded whose cells these are; they may come from a transplant donor. The V gene is TRBV12-3 or TRBV12-4, the J gene TRBJ2-3; TRBD2 aligns across 7 bases. Source material: blood, either unsorted or a sorted T cell fraction (not recorded which). CDR3 sequence (DNA): TGTGCCAGCAGGTTAAGCGGGGCCCCGAGAGATACGCAGTATTTT. This sequence encodes CASRLSGAPRDTQYF.